One sample yielded the 8 T cell receptor beta chains listed below, sequenced in a study of cytomegalovirus exposure and HLA in healthy donors. Researchers ran the PCR with 60 Vbeta and 13 Jbeta primers. Assay used: immunoSEQ multiplex PCR; TCRdb lists only in-frame clones, some missing. The sample shows around 150,000 clones, approximately 80% of them seen only once. Source material: PBMCs. The source of these receptors is a female donor in good health and CMV-seropositive.

CDR3 in DNA: TGCGCCAGCAGCTTGATTCCGAGCACAGATACGCAGTATTTT. The encoded protein is CASSLIPSTDTQYF. The chain combines TRBV5-1 with TRBJ2-3, with D unresolved. CDR3 length: 14 amino acids. V was pared by 1 base and J by 0 bases, with 6 bases between. Germline CDR1 SGHRS, CDR2 YFSETQ. The whole variable domain, remainder taken from reference TRBV5-1 and TRBJ2-3, is KAGVTQTPRYLIKTRGQQVTLSCSPISGHRSVSWYQQTPGQGLQFLFEYFSETQRNKGNFPGRFSGRQFSNSRSEMNVSTLELGDSALYLCASSLIPSTDTQYFGPGTRLTVL.

This clone was observed a few times. The gene calls are TRBV4-1 and TRBJ2-5, with D possibly TRBD1 on 5 matching bases. This CDR3 contains 15 residues. Trimming took 1 base from V and 4 from J, leaving 13 bases between them. CDR1 and CDR2 (germline): MGHRA, YSYEKL. The CDR3 is CASSQAGRDGETQYF. The CDR3 bases are TGCGCCAGCAGCCAAGCAGGCAGGGATGGAGAGACCCAGTACTTC.

The CDR3 is CASSQTSGGYEQYF. For the CDR3, the DNA is TGTGCCAGCAGCCAGACTAGCGGGGGGTACGAGCAGTACTTC. The V and J genes are TRBV7-9 and TRBJ2-7; 13 bases line up with TRBD2. Germline V CDR1 and CDR2: SEHNR, FQNEAQ (reference sequence). J lost 4 bases, V lost 5 bases, and 2 bases had no gene match. There are 14 residues in the CDR3. Full variable domain (rest looked up from reference TRBV7-9 and TRBJ2-7): DTGVSQNPRHKITKRGQNVTFRCDPISEHNRLYWYRQTLGQGPEFLTYFQNEAQLEKSRLLSDRFSAERPKGSFSTLEIQRTEQGDSAMYLCASSQTSGGYEQYFGPGTRLTVT.

The chain recombines TRBV19 with TRBJ2-7; TRBD2 aligns across 8 bases. CDR1 LNHDA and CDR2 SQIVND come from the germline V gene (reference sequence). After removal of 3 bases from V and 3 bases from J, the junction contained 4 bases not matched to a gene. CDR3 length equals 14 residues. In DNA, the CDR3 is TGTGCCAGTAGTATGACTAGCGTCAGCTACGAGCAGTACTTC. It yields the protein CASSMTSVSYEQYF.

J is TRBJ2-5 and V is TRBV5-4; D is ambiguous. The CDR3 loop spans 13 amino acids. The germline V gene has CDR1 SGHNT and CDR2 YYREEE (reference sequence). Trimming pared 7 bases from V and 5 bases from J, leaving 15 bases between. CDR3 region: CASGERVEETQYF. The DNA for the CDR3 is TGTGCCAGCGGAGAAAGAGTCGAGGAGACCCAGTACTTC. The full variable domain, rest sourced from reference TRBV5-4 and TRBJ2-5, is ETGVTQSPTHLIKTRGQQVTLRCSSQSGHNTVSWYQQALGQGPQFIFQYYREEENGRGNFPPRFSGLQFPNYSSELNVNALELDDSALYLCASGERVEETQYFGPGTRLLVL.

The gene calls are TRBV5-1 and TRBJ2-7, with a possible D match to TRBD1 (5 bases). The CDR3 sequence is 14 residues long. V was cut by 0 bases and J by 0 bases, with 7 bases left in between. CDR1 and CDR2 (germline): SGHRS, YFSETQ. This chain's CDR3 is CASSLGGSSYEQYF. The CDR3 DNA reads TGCGCCAGCAGCTTGGGGGGCAGCTCCTACGAGCAGTACTTC.

The chain carries TRBV7-3 and TRBJ1-1, with 7 bases that match TRBD1. This CDR3 spans 13 amino acids. The V segment lost 3 bases and the J segment 7 bases; nucleotides outside the gene matches: 5. Germline values: CDR1 SGHTA, CDR2 FQGTGA. The CDR3 loop reads CASSFNGDSEAFF. In DNA, the CDR3 is TGTGCCAGCAGCTTTAATGGGGACAGTGAAGCTTTCTTT. Looking up the rest from reference TRBV7-3 and TRBJ1-1 gives the full variable domain: GAGVSQTPSNKVTEKGKYVELRCDPISGHTALYWYRQSLGQGPEFLIYFQGTGAADDSGLPNDRFFAVRPEGSVSTLKIQRTERGDSAVYLCASSFNGDSEAFFGQGTRLTVV.

J is TRBJ1-1 and V is TRBV2; weak D call: TRBD1 (6 bases). This CDR3 comprises 13 residues. Trimming shortened V by 7 bases and J by 5 bases, and 14 bases separated the two germline ends. Germline V gives CDR1 SNHLY, CDR2 FYNNEI. In nucleotides, the CDR3 is TGTGCCAGCACCCGCAGGGGAGGGACTGAAGCTTTCTTT. This sequence encodes CASTRRGGTEAFF.